This T cell receptor beta chain derives from a study of blood T cell repertoires in COVID-19. About the research overall: PBMCs, B-cell-depleted T cells, or T cells were the source of the cDNA or gDNA that made up the material.

The table came from immunoSEQ multiplex PCR; TCRdb's copy has only in-frame clones and leaves some out. The data show 160,000 or so clones, approximately 85% seen once. The V end was cut by 0 bases, the J end by 2 bases, with 8 bases between. Germline V gene sequence: CDR1 MNHEY, CDR2 SMNVEV (reference sequence). The CDR3 loop spans 14 amino acids. The receptor's source is a man aged 35-49 years with acute or convalescent COVID-19. The V and J genes are TRBV27 and TRBJ2-7; possible D gene TRBD2, 5 bases. The sample taken for sequencing was peripheral blood. The CDR3, as DNA: TGTGCCAGCAGTTTATCTCCGGGGACCTACGAGCAGTACTTC. It codes for CASSLSPGTYEQYF.